Sequencing of this T cell receptor (beta chain) was carried out in a study of human T cells and chemical hapten exposure. The time point was: patch test 1, 2 weeks after DPC sensitization. Treatment here: therapeutic diphenylcyclopropenone sensitization with weekly scalp DPC. CDR1 is LNHDA, CDR2 SQIVND, per germline (reference sequence). The CDR3 covers 16 residues. Trimming took 5 bases from V and 4 from J, leaving 18 bases between them. This clonotype has just a few counts. In TCRdb, the RACE reads were re-called with MiXCR into one record per CDR3 protein. The table includes tens of thousands of distinct CDR3 sequences, approximately 8% detected once.

The input for sequencing was whole blood, taken in connection with sensitization to the hapten diphenylcyclopropenone (DPC). The rearrangement joins TRBV19 to TRBJ2-1; D may match TRBD1 or TRBD2 (5 bases each). The receptor was derived from a woman under 40 with alopecia areata. Some clones in this sample may be carry-over from other donors' samples. CDR3 sequence reads: CASSGASGILYNEQFF. In DNA, the CDR3 is TGTGCCAGTAGTGGGGCAAGCGGAATACTATACAATGAGCAGTTCTTC.